The 10 T cell receptor beta chains presented below share a single source sample, sequenced in a study of OX40 agonist ivuxolimab in advanced cancers. TCRdb keeps only in-frame clones here, not all; method: immunoSEQ multiplex PCR. Of more than 75,000 clones in the sample, roughly 84% were seen once. Sequenced material: CD4+ or CD8+ T cells sorted from blood, taken in a trial of the OX40 agonist ivuxolimab. Receptor source: an adult with an advanced solid tumor such as melanoma, head and neck, liver or kidney cancer.

The rearrangement links TRBV6-1 to TRBJ1-1, with D maybe TRBD1 (5 bases). Trimming left V 7 bases short and J 0 bases short, with 15 bases between. There are 15 residues in the CDR3. In germline, CDR1 is MNHNS, CDR2 SASEGT. CDR3 coding DNA: TGTGCCAGCAAACAGGCCGCCACGCTGAACACTGAAGCTTTCTTT. Translating it yields CASKQAATLNTEAFF.

The chain employs TRBV11-2 and TRBJ2-3; the D is unclear. Looked up from germline, CDR1 is SGHAT and CDR2 is FQNNGV. V shed 5 bases and J shed 5 bases, with 11 bases lying between them. The CDR3 spans 13 residues. CDR3 DNA: TGTGCCAGCAGCCGGAATATTGAAGATACGCAGTATTTT. Translation gives CASSRNIEDTQYF.

V gene TRBV7-2 combines with J gene TRBJ2-7, with 7 bases identical to TRBD1. V lost 4 bases to trimming and J lost 4 bases; unmatched junction nucleotides: 7. The CDR3 spans 14 residues. Germline values: CDR1 SGHTA, CDR2 FQGNSA. The CDR3 protein is CASSSWDRTYEQYF. CDR3 DNA: TGTGCCAGCAGCTCGTGGGACAGAACTTACGAGCAGTACTTC.

The chain joins TRBV6-5 to TRBJ2-4; 9 bases are a match to TRBD1. Germline-derived CDR1 and CDR2 are MNHEY and SVGAGI. V trimming: 2 bases; J trimming: 16 bases; junction bases outside the gene matches: 6. The CDR3 length is 12 residues. CDR3 residues: CASSYPGQGLYF. Written as DNA, the CDR3 is TGTGCCAGCAGTTACCCTGGACAGGGGTTATACTTC.

The chain carries TRBV5-1 and TRBJ1-6; 7 nucleotides align to TRBD1. Germline CDR1 and CDR2: SGHRS and YFSETQ. This CDR3 has 17 residues. J lost 6 bases, V lost 4 bases, and 13 bases had no gene match. The CDR3 here is CASSDGSTGLGNSPLHF. In DNA form, the CDR3 reads TGCGCCAGCAGCGATGGATCGACAGGGTTAGGTAATTCACCCCTCCACTTT.

J is TRBJ1-1 and V is TRBV6-1, with D hard to call. The length of the CDR3 is 12 residues. In germline, CDR1 is MNHNS, CDR2 SASEGT. The V gene lost 3 bases and the J gene lost 7 bases, with 9 bases spanning the gap. DNA for the CDR3: TGTGCCAGCAGTGATAGGCCGTTTGAAGCTTTCTTT. Protein: CASSDRPFEAFF.

A remark on this clone: The junction departs from the called germline gene at one end, perhaps through a read error. In DNA, the CDR3 is TGTGCCAGTGGTATTTCGGGTACTAATGAAAAACTGTTTTTT. As protein: CASGISGTNEKLFF. J is TRBJ1-4 and V is TRBV19; D not resolved. CDR3 length equals 14 residues. Germline values: CDR1 LNHDA, CDR2 SQIVND (reference sequence).

The chain combines TRBV7-6 with TRBJ2-5; TRBD1 aligns across 8 bases. The CDR3 extends over 14 amino acids. Losses at the gene ends were 8 bases for V and 1 base for J; bases not matched to a gene: 6. CDR1 is SGHVS and CDR2 is FNYEAQ in the germline V gene. This CDR3 is CASGDRGLQETQYF. CDR3 sequence (DNA): TGTGCCAGCGGAGACAGGGGCCTCCAAGAGACCCAGTACTTC.

The V and J genes are TRBV4-3 and TRBJ1-3; D remains unclear. Trimming removed 1 base at V and 0 bases at J, with 7 bases between. This CDR3 is 15 amino acids long. CDR1 and CDR2 (germline): LGHNA, YSLEER. The CDR3 protein is CASSQGLNSGNTIYF. CDR3 nucleotides: TGCGCCAGCAGCCAAGGGCTGAACTCTGGAAACACCATATATTTT.

The V call is TRBV11-2, the J call TRBJ2-7; maybe TRBD2 (5 bases). This CDR3 is built from 15 residues. Germline CDR1 reads SGHAT; CDR2 reads FQNNGV. V was shortened by 5 bases and J by 2 bases, with 16 bases between the two germline ends. This CDR3 is CASSPLTGNAYEQYF. In DNA, the CDR3 is TGTGCCAGCAGCCCCCTTACGGGAAACGCCTACGAGCAGTACTTC.